The sample holds one count of the clone carrying this T cell receptor beta chain. Its target is unknown. Germline values: CDR1 GTSNPN, CDR2 SVGIG (reference sequence). This CDR3 has 13 amino acids. Trimming cost V 3 bases and J 5 bases, with 14 bases left between them. This record belongs to a study of PD-L1 blockade in urothelial cancer. Overall study context: Blood was subjected to analysis at 3 weeks (second dose) and 6 weeks following treatment start.

Sequencing was performed with immunoSEQ multiplex PCR; in TCRdb, only in-frame clones are kept and a portion is missing. The table records some 42,000 clones, approximately 77% of them present only once. Study findings and constraints: Durable-benefit cases showed more tumor-associated blood clone expansion at 3 weeks.

The sequencing here drew on PBMCs, taken around atezolizumab (anti-PD-L1) treatment. The clonotype comes from a man between 65 and 85 years old with urothelial cancer. This chain joins TRBV30 and TRBJ2-7, with D tentatively TRBD1 (5 bases). The CDR3 nucleotides read TGTGCCTGGAGCCTGGGGCCTGGCAACGAGCAGTACTTC. This sequence encodes CAWSLGPGNEQYF.